This entry lists 22 T cell receptor beta chains sequenced from one sample in a study of cytomegalovirus exposure and HLA in healthy donors. The PCR made use of 60 Vbeta and 13 Jbeta primers. TCRdb's copy holds only in-frame clones and misses some; the assay was immunoSEQ multiplex PCR. The data hold some 170,000 clones, with nearly 80% observed a single time. The source material was PBMCs. Source of these receptors: a man aged 35 to 55 in good health and CMV-seropositive.

The chain uses TRBV6-6 and TRBJ2-4; D uncertain. The CDR3 covers 16 residues. CDR1 is MNHNY, CDR2 SVGAGI, per germline (reference sequence). V was pared by 0 bases and J by 1 base, with 10 bases between. The CDR3, as DNA: TGTGCCAGCAGTTACTCTGACCCCGGGGCCAAAAACATTCAGTACTTC. Its protein is CASSYSDPGAKNIQYF.

The table lists this clone with a few counts. This rearrangement joins TRBV6-5 to TRBJ1-4; D gene uncertain. V lost 0 bases to trimming and J lost 5 bases, with 10 bases between them. The germline V gene encodes CDR1 MNHEY and CDR2 SVGAGI. This CDR3 comprises 15 residues. CDR3 sequence: CASSYSNGGNEKLFF. In nucleotides, the CDR3 is TGTGCCAGCAGTTACTCGAACGGAGGGAATGAAAAACTGTTTTTT.

This clone came up a few times. V gene TRBV6-6 combines with J gene TRBJ2-1; unclear D gene. Germline V CDR1 and CDR2: MNHNY, SVGAGI (reference sequence). Trimming removed 5 bases from V and 4 bases from J, with 12 bases in between. This CDR3 contains 14 residues. In DNA, the CDR3 is TGTGCCAGCAGTCCCCCACTCGCTTACAATGAGCAGTTCTTC. Residues: CASSPPLAYNEQFF.

This chain joins TRBV5-4 and TRBJ2-1; 7 positions agree with TRBD2. After removal of 2 bases from V and 3 bases from J, the junction contained 2 bases not matched to a gene. The CDR3 covers 14 residues. The germline gives CDR1 SGHNT, CDR2 YYREEE (reference sequence). CDR3 region: CASSLKRDYNEQFF. CDR3 nucleotide sequence: TGTGCCAGCAGCTTAAAGCGGGACTACAATGAGCAGTTCTTC.

This rearrangement joins TRBV7-8 to TRBJ2-1; 10 nucleotides align to TRBD2. The CDR3 spans 15 residues. Germline V gene data show CDR1 as SGHVS and CDR2 as FQNEAQ. Trimming cost V 3 bases and J 5 bases; bases outside gene matches: 4. Here the CDR3 reads CASSLVAGGNNEQFF. CDR3 nucleotide sequence: TGTGCCAGCAGCTTGGTAGCGGGAGGTAACAATGAGCAGTTCTTC.

The rearrangement uses TRBV6-1 and TRBJ2-5; 9 bases agree with TRBD2. The CDR3 covers 16 residues. The V segment lost 1 base and the J segment 5 bases; nucleotides outside the gene matches: 8. CDR1 is MNHNS and CDR2 is SASEGT in the germline V gene. CDR3 sequence (DNA): TGTGCCAGCAGTGAAGGAGTAGCGGGAGCTTATGAGACCCAGTACTTC. Its protein is CASSEGVAGAYETQYF.

This chain joins TRBV19 and TRBJ2-3; D ambiguous. Germline V gene lookup returns CDR1 LNHDA and CDR2 SQIVND (reference sequence). The V and J ends lost 5 bases and 1 base respectively, with 22 bases between them. The CDR3 is 18 residues long. The CDR3 sequence: CASSALVGGSTGTDTQYF. The DNA of the CDR3 is TGTGCCAGTAGTGCCCTAGTTGGTGGTTCCACTGGCACAGATACGCAGTATTTT. Full variable domain (missing parts from reference TRBV19 and TRBJ2-3): DGGITQSPKYLFRKEGQNVTLSCEQNLNHDAMYWYRQDPGQGLRLIYYSQIVNDFQKGDIAEGYSVSREKKESFPLTVTSAQKNPTAFYLCASSALVGGSTGTDTQYFGPGTRLTVL.

The rearrangement uses TRBV11-2 and TRBJ2-7; D is perhaps TRBD1 (6 bases). The CDR3 has 13 amino acids. The V end lost 5 bases, the J end lost 5 bases, and 13 bases lay between the germline ends. Per germline, CDR1 SGHAT and CDR2 FQNNGV. Here the CDR3 reads CASSRRDINEQYF. CDR3 nucleotide sequence: TGTGCCAGCAGCCGCCGGGACATAAACGAGCAGTACTTC.

This clone was picked up one time. The rearrangement uses TRBV7-2 and TRBJ1-1, with D hard to call. This CDR3 region has 14 residues. Trimming removed 0 bases from V and 0 bases from J, with 5 bases in between. CDR1 is SGHTA, CDR2 FQGNSA, per germline. The DNA for the CDR3 is TGTGCCAGCAGCTTAGCCTACTTGAACACTGAAGCTTTCTTT. Protein product: CASSLAYLNTEAFF.

The J gene is TRBJ2-7, the V gene TRBV28; 7 bases match TRBD1. The length of the CDR3 is 13 residues. Germline loops: CDR1 MDHEN, CDR2 SYDVKM. V shed 8 bases and J 3 bases; nucleotides not matched to a gene: 7. The CDR3 DNA is TGTGCCAGCCGGTCGGGACAGAACTACGAGCAGTACTTC. Translated, it gives CASRSGQNYEQYF.

V usage is TRBV9 and J usage is TRBJ1-1; a weak D match, TRBD1 (6 bases). Germline lookup yields CDR1 SGDLS and CDR2 YYNGEE. CDR3 length: 15 residues. Trimming took off 4 bases at V and 1 base at J, with 14 bases between the two ends. The CDR3 DNA follows: TGTGCCAGCAGCCTCCAGGGGACGGGGAACACTGAAGCTTTCTTT. This sequence encodes CASSLQGTGNTEAFF.

V and J are TRBV7-8 and TRBJ2-7, with 15 bases fitting TRBD2. The V gene end was trimmed by 1 base and the J gene end by 6 bases; junction bases not matched to a gene: 4. There are 16 residues in the CDR3. CDR1 and CDR2 (germline): SGHVS, FQNEAQ. The CDR3 region is CASSLGVGLAGGEQYF. The CDR3 nucleotides read TGTGCCAGCAGCTTAGGGGTGGGACTAGCGGGAGGCGAGCAGTACTTC.

The genes are TRBV7-9 and TRBJ1-2, with D hard to call. Trimming shortened V by 0 bases and J by 8 bases, and 10 bases separated the two germline ends. Per the germline V gene, CDR1 is SEHNR and CDR2 is FQNEAQ (reference sequence). The CDR3 runs 13 residues. The CDR3: CASSLARELGYTF. The CDR3 bases are TGTGCCAGCAGCTTAGCGAGGGAGTTGGGCTACACCTTC.

The sample holds one count of this clone. The J gene is TRBJ1-5, the V gene TRBV6-1; unclear D gene. CDR3 length: 14 amino acids. Trimming cost V 2 bases and J 2 bases, with 7 bases left between them. Germline assignment: CDR1 MNHNS and CDR2 SASEGT. The CDR3 DNA sequence: TGTGCCAGCAGTGAATGGGCAGGCAATCAGCCCCAGCATTTT. Its translation is CASSEWAGNQPQHF.

The chain is built from TRBV4-2 and TRBJ2-7, with 10 bases aligning to TRBD1. The CDR3 extends over 15 amino acids. Germline CDR1 reads LGHNA; CDR2 reads YNFKEQ. V dropped 0 bases and J dropped 7; count of bases not matched to a gene: 6. DNA of the CDR3: TGTGCCAGCAGCCAAGATAGACAGGGGGCGGAGGAGCAGTACTTC. Residues: CASSQDRQGAEEQYF.

This chain links TRBV4-1 with TRBJ1-2; D call uncertain. Germline assignment: CDR1 MGHRA and CDR2 YSYEKL. V was cut by 0 bases and J by 0 bases, with 8 bases left in between. This CDR3 is built from 15 residues. The CDR3 reads CASSQETVANYGYTF. The CDR3 coding sequence is TGCGCCAGCAGCCAAGAAACGGTAGCTAACTATGGCTACACCTTC.

This clone is a singleton in its sample. The J gene is TRBJ2-1, the V gene TRBV5-6; D remains unclear. CDR3 size: 12 residues. Germline assignment: CDR1 SGHDT and CDR2 YYEEEE. Trimming cost V 0 bases and J 10 bases, with 8 bases left between them. CDR3 loop: CASSLGPPEQFF. The CDR3 DNA is TGTGCCAGCAGCTTGGGGCCTCCCGAGCAGTTCTTC.

The chain is built from TRBV7-2 and TRBJ1-4; no reliable D call. The germline V and J ends were trimmed by 1 base and 6 bases, with 9 bases remaining between them. Germline V lookup: CDR1 SGHTA, CDR2 FQGNSA. This CDR3 has 14 residues. The CDR3 region is CASSLGSGDEKLFF. CDR3 nucleotides: TGTGCCAGCAGCTTAGGATCGGGAGATGAAAAACTGTTTTTT.

The chain employs TRBV27 and TRBJ1-1; 10 positions match TRBD1. The J segment lost 4 bases and the V segment lost 6 bases, leaving 8 bases of the junction unmatched. Germline-derived CDR1 and CDR2 are MNHEY and SMNVEV (reference sequence). The CDR3 runs to 15 residues. The CDR3 loop is CASSSGQGVFTEAFF. Written as DNA, the CDR3 is TGTGCCAGCAGCTCCGGACAGGGGGTATTCACTGAAGCTTTCTTT.

The gene calls are TRBV5-1 and TRBJ2-1, with 7 bases identical to TRBD2. V gave up 4 bases and J gave up 8 bases; unmatched junction bases: 9. The CDR3 has 14 amino acids. CDR1 and CDR2 from the germline V gene are SGHRS and YFSETQ. The CDR3 sequence: CASSTISGGDEQFF. In nucleotides, the CDR3 is TGCGCCAGCAGCACTATCTCTGGGGGGGATGAGCAGTTCTTC.

This chain links TRBV9 with TRBJ1-2; the D is unclear. The germline V and J ends were trimmed by 4 bases and 3 bases, with 22 bases remaining between them. Germline-derived CDR1 and CDR2 are SGDLS and YYNGEE. The CDR3 is 17 residues long. This CDR3 reads CASSSHRGEVNDYGYTF. The DNA for the CDR3 is TGTGCCAGCAGCTCCCACCGTGGGGAGGTGAACGACTATGGCTACACCTTC.

The sample holds a few counts of this clone. The chain combines TRBV7-2 with TRBJ1-2; 9 positions match TRBD1. Germline V gene sequence: CDR1 SGHTA, CDR2 FQGNSA. Losses at the gene ends were 5 bases for V and 8 bases for J; bases not matched to a gene: 12. This CDR3 region has 15 residues. The CDR3 protein is CASSQSLTGGEGYTF. The CDR3 DNA follows: TGTGCCAGCAGCCAGTCCCTGACAGGGGGAGAGGGCTACACCTTC.